This T cell receptor (beta chain) emerged from a study of blood T cells in healthy people across ages (dated by TCRdb to the mid-2010s). A note on the overall study: In model experiments, template switching captured about one uniquely barcoded TCR beta cDNA molecule for every two T cells. To avoid experimental bias, donors of different ages were distributed randomly across sequencing lanes. Donors were grouped into four age groups: young (average about 15 years), middle-aged (over 35), aged (about 60) and long-lived (just over 80). Age-related changes in TCR beta repertoire diversity were measured in the study by deep sequencing normalized with unique cDNA molecular identifiers. For two donors (one aged 18 to 30 and one aged 80 or older), the study analyzed two additional independent replicas of 1 million unique cDNA reads from the same blood draw. The research as a whole found: As age increased, observed TCR beta diversity per million T cells dropped in a roughly linear way, and a significant reduction was already evident by age 40. Estimates of total diversity based on one million sequenced T cells were considered lower bounds and underestimates. Because the CMV infection status of the donors was unknown, age-related changes in expanded clonotypes may potentially have been confounded. The percentage of naive T cells measured by flow cytometry correlated strongly with observed TCR beta diversity. Compared with the aged group, the long-lived group had more naive CD4+ T cells, fewer expanded clones and increased TCR diversity, suggesting age selection. Because profiling used bulk unsorted PBMCs, naive and antigen-experienced compartments could not be compared conclusively.

From cysteine to phenylalanine, the CDR3 is 16 amino acids long. The CDR3 DNA has 48 bases and is translated from base 1. As encoded in the germline V gene, CDR1 is LGHNA while CDR2 is YNFKEQ. V and J are truncated by 0 bases and 4 bases respectively, leaving an intervening sequence of 14 bases. As to this clonotype: Its antigen remains unidentified. Per-base quality was not reported, and no clone a single base away is much larger than it.

Library preparation used 5' RACE. This sample was sequenced with an Illumina HiSeq 2500. A second PCR of roughly 6 to 12 cycles was run with a J-beta primer mix and a sample-barcoded 5' primer. Each TCR beta cDNA molecule received a unique molecular identifier from a template-switch 5' adaptor carrying 12 random nucleotides. Each sample yielded at least 3 million CDR3-containing paired-end reads. First-strand cDNA was synthesized from all RNA with the Mint cDNA synthesis kit, primed by a TRBC-specific oligonucleotide. After uracil-DNA glycosylase treatment, a first 18-cycle PCR used universal primers M1SS and BC2_uni_R on all cDNA. The original methods were these. For normalization, 1 million high-quality reads, each with a distinct molecular identifier, were randomly selected from each sample. Instead of being binned into consensus sequences, reads that shared molecular identifiers were thrown out. MiTCR, with a Q25 quality threshold and the strictest error-elimination algorithm, was used for CDR3 identification, clonotype clustering and error correction. A nonparametric unseen species model with Euler transformation was used to estimate a lower bound on total TCR beta diversity. TCRdb reran the public reads through fastp at Q25 and MiXCR, keeping productive beta chains. CDR3 protein duplicates are merged, each entry listing the most common genes and DNA. The V and J calls reflect TCRdb's pipeline rather than the authors' work. For this sample there are around 780,000 distinct CDR3 sequences; roughly three fifths appear just once. The ten largest clones capture under 30% of the sample.

Donors were around 37 systemically healthy Caucasian individuals from Russia aged about 6 to 100 years. Around 9.9 milliliters of peripheral blood were collected from each donor into EDTA-treated Vacutainer tubes. Ficoll-Paque density-gradient centrifugation was used to isolate PBMCs, with at least 7 million per sample. Trizol reagent was used to extract total RNA from the PBMCs, yielding at least 5 micrograms per sample. For every donor, an aliquot of PBMCs went through flow cytometry to measure the percentages of naive CD45RAhigh/CD27high T cells. Source material: blood. The sequence was obtained from a middle-aged man in good health. The chain is encoded by TRBV4-2 joined to TRBJ2-3; TRBD1 is a possible D gene, resting on 5 matching bases. The CDR3 reads as follows: CASSQDTRVSADTQYF. The bases read TGTGCCAGCAGCCAAGATACCAGGGTGAGCGCAGATACGCAGTATTTT.